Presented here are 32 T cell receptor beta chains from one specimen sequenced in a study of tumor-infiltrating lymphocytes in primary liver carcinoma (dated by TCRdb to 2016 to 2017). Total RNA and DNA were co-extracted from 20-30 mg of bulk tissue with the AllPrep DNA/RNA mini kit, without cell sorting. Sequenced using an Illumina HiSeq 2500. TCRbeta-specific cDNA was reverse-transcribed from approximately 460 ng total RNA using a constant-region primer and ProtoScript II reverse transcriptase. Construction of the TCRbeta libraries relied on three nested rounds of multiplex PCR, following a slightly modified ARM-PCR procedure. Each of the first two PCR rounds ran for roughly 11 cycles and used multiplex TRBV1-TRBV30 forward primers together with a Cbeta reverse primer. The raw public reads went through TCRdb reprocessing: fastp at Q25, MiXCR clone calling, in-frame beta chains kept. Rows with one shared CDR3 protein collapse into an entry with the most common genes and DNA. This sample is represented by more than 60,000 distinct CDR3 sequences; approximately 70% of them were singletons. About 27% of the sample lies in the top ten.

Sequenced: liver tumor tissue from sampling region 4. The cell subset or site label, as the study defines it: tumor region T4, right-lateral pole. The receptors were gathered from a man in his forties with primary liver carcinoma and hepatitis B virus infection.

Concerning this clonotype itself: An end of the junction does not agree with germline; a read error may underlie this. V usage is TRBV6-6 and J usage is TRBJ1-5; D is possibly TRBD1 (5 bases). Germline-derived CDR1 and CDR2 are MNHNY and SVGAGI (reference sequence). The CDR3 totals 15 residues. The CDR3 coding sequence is TGTACCAGCAGTCCAAGGCAGGGTCCTCATCAGTCCCAGCATTTT. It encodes CTSSPRQGPHQSQHF.

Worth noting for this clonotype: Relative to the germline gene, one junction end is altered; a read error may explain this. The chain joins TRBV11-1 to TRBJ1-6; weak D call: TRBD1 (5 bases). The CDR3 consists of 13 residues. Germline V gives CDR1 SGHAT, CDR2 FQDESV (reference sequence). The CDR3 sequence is CAISRTLVSPLHF. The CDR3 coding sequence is TGTGCCATCAGCCGGACACTGGTTTCACCCCTCCACTTT.

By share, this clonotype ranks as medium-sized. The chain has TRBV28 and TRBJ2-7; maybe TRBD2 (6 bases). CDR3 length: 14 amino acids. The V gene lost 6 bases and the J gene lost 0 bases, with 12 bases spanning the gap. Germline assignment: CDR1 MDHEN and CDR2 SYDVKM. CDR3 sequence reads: CASRDAGSSYEQYF. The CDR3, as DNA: TGTGCCAGCAGGGACGCGGGGAGCTCCTACGAGCAGTACTTC.

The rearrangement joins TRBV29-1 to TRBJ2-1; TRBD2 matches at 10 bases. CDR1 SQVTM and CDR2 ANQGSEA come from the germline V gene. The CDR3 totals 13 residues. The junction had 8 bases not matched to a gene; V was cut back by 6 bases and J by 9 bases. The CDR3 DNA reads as TGCAGCGTCCGAATAGCGGGGGGCGGTGAGCAGTTCTTC. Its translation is CSVRIAGGGEQFF.

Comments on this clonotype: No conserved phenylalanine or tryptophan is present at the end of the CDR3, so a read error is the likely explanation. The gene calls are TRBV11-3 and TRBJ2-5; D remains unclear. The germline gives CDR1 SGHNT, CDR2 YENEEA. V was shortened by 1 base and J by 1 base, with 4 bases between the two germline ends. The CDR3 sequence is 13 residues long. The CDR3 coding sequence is TGTGCCAGCAGCTTAGGCCTCCAAGAGACCCAGTACCTC. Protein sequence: CASSLGLQETQYL.

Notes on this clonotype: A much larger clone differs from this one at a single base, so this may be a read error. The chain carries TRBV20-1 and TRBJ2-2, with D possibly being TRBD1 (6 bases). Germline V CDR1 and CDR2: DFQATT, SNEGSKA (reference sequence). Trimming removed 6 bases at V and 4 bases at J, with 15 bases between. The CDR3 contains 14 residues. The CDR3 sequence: CSAWDKGSTGELFF. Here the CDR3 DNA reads TGCAGTGCCTGGGACAAGGGAAGCACCGGGGAGCTGTTTTTT.

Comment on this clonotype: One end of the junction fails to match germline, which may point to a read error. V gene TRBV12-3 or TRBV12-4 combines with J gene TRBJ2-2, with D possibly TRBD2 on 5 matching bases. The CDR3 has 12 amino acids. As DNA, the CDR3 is TGTGCCACCCACCCGAGGCCCGGGAAGCTGTTTTTT. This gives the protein CATHPRPGKLFF.

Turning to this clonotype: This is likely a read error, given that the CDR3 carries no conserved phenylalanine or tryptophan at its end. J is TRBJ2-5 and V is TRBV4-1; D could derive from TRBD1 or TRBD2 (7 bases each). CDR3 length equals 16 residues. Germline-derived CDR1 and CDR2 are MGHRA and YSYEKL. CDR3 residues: CASSQAGQRFQETQYP. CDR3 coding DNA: TGCGCCAGCAGTCAAGCGGGACAGCGATTCCAAGAGACCCAGTACCCC.

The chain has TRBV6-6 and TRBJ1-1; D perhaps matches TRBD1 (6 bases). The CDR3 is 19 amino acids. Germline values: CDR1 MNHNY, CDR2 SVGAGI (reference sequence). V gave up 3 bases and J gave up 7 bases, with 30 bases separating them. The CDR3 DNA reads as TGTGCCAGCAGTTATGATGCGAACAGGGAAGTGGGTGGATTCAGTGAAGCTTTCTTT. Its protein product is CASSYDANREVGGFSEAFF.

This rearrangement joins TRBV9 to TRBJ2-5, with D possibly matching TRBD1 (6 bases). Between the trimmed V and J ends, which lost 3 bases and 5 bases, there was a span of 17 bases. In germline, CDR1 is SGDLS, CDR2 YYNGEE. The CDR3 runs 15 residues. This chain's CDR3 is CASSGLTGNQETQYF. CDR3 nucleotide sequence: TGTGCCAGCAGCGGCCTAACAGGGAATCAGGAGACCCAGTACTTC.

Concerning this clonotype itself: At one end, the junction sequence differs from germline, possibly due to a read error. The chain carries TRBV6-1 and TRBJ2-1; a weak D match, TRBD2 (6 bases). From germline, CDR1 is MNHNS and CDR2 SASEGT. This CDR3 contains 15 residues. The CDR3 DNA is TGTGCCAGCAGTAAATTGGCTAGCGAGTACAATGAGCAGTCCTTC. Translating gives CASSKLASEYNEQSF.

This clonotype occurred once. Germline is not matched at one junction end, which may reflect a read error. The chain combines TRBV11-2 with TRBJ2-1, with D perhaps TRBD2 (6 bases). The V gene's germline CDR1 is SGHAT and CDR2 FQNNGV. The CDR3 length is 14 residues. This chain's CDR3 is CASSSAGPGSERFF. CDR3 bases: TGTGCCAGTAGTTCAGCGGGCCCTGGGAGTGAGCGGTTCTTC. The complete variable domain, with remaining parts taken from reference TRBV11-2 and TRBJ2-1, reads EAGVAQSPRYKIIEKRQSVAFWCNPISGHATLYWYQQILGQGPKLLIQFQNNGVVDDSQLPKDRFSAERLKGVDSTLKIQPAKLEDSAVYLCASSSAGPGSERFFGPGTRLTVL.

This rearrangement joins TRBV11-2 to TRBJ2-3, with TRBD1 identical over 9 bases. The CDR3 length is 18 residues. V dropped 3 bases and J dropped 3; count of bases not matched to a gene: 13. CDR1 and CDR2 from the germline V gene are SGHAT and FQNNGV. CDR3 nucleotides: TGTGCCAGCAGCTTTTCCCATAGGACAGGGGTTTATACAGATACGCAGTATTTT. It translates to CASSFSHRTGVYTDTQYF.

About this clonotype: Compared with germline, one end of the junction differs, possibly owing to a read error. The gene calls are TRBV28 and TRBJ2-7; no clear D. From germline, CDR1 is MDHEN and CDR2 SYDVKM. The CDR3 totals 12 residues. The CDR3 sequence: CASKRAQYERYF. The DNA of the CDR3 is TGTGCCAGCAAACGTGCTCAGTACGAGCGGTACTTC.

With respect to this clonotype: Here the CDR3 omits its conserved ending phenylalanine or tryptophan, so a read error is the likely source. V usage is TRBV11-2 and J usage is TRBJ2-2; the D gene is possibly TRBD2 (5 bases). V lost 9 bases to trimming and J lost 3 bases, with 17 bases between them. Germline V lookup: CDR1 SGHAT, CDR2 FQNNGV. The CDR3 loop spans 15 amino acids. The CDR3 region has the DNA TGTGCCAGTCTCCCACTGGGAGCGTACACCGGGGAGCTGTTTCTT. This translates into CASLPLGAYTGELFL.

CDR3 sequence reads: CSADKGYNEQFF. For the CDR3, the DNA is TGCAGCGCTGACAAGGGGTACAATGAGCAGTTCTTC. The J gene is TRBJ2-1, the V gene TRBV29-1; tentatively, D is TRBD1 (5 bases). The germline V and J ends were trimmed by 7 bases and 4 bases, with 11 bases remaining between them. Germline V gene data show CDR1 as SQVTM and CDR2 as ANQGSEA. The CDR3 covers 12 residues.

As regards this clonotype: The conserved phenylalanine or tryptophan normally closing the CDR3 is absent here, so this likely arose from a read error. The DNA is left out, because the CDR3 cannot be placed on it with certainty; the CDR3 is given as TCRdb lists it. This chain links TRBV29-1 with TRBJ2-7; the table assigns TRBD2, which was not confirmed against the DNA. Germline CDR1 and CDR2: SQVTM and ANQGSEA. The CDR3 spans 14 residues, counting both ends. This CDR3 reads CSVDRSSGSGEQCS.

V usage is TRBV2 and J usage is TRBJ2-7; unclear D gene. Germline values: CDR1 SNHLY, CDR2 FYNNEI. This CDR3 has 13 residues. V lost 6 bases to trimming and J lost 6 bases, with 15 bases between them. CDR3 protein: CASRAHSGVEQYF. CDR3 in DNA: TGTGCCAGCAGGGCACACTCTGGGGTCGAGCAGTACTTC.

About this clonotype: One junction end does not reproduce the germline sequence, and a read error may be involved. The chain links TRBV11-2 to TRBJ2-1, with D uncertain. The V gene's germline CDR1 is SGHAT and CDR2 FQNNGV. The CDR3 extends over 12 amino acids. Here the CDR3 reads CAGSPKYDEQFF. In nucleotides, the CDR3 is TGTGCCGGCAGCCCGAAGTACGATGAGCAGTTCTTC.

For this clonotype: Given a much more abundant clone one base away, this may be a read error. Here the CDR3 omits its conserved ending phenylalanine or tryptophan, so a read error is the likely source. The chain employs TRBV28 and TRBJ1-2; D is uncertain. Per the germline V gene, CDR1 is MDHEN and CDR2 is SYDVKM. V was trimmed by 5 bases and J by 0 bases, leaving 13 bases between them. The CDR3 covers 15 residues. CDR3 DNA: TGTGCCAGCAGTCCCCCCACGTCTACTAACTATGGCTACACCATC. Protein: CASSPPTSTNYGYTI.

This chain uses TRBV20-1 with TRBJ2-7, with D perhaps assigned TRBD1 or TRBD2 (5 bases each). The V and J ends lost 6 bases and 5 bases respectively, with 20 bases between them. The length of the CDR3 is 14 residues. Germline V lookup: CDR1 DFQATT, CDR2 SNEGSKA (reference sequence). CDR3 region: CSARGRGRDHEQYF. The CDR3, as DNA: TGCAGTGCCCGGGGTAGAGGCAGGGACCACGAGCAGTACTTC.

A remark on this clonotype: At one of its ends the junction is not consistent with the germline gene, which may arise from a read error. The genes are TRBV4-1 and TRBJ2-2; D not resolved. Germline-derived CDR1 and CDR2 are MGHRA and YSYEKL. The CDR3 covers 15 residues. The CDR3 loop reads CASIHDKQNTGELFF. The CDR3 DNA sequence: TGTGCCAGCATCCACGATAAACAAAACACCGGGGAGCTGTTTTTT.

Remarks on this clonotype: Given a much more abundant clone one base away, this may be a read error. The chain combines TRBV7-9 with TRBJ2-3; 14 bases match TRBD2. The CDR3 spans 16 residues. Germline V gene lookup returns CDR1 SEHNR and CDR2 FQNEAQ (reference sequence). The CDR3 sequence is CASSLRLAGGTDTHYF. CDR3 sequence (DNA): TGTGCCAGCAGCTTAAGACTAGCGGGAGGGACAGATACGCATTATTTT.

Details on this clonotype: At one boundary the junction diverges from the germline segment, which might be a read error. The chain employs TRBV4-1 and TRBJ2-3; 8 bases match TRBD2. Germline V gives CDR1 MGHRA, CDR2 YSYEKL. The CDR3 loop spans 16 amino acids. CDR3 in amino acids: CASSLRLAQSTDTQYF. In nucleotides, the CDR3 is TGCGCCAGTAGCCTTCGACTAGCGCAATCCACAGATACGCAGTATTTT.

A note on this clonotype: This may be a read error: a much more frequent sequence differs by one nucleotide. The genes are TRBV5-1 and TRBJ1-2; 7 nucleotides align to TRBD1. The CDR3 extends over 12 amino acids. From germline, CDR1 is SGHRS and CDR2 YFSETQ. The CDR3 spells CASHQGDYGHTF. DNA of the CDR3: TGCGCCAGCCATCAGGGGGACTATGGCCACACCTTC. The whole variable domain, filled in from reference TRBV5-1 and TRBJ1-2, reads KAGVTQTPRYLIKTRGQQVTLSCSPISGHRSVSWYQQTPGQGLQFLFEYFSETQRNKGNFPGRFSGRQFSNSRSEMNVSTLELGDSALYLCASHQGDYGHTFGSGTRLTVV.

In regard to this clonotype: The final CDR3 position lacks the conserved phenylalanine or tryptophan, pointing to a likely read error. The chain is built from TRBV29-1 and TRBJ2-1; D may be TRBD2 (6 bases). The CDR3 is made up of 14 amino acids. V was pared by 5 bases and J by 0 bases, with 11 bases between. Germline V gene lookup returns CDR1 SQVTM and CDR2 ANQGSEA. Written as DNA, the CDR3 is TGCAGCGTTAGGGACTGGAGCTCCTACAATGAGCAGTTCGTC. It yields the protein CSVRDWSSYNEQFV.

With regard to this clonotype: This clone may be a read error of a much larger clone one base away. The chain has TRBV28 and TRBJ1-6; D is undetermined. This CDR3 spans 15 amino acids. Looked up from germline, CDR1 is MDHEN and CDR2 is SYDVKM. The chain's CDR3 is CANSLGSSGDSPLHF. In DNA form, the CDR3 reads TGTGCCAACAGTTTAGGATCCTCGGGAGATTCACCCCTCCACTTT.

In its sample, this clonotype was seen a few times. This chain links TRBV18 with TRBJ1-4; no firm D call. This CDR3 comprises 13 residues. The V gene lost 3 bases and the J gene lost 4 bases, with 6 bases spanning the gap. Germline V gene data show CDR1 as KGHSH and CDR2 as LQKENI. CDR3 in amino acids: CASSPGVNEKLFF. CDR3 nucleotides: TGTGCCAGCTCACCCGGGGTTAATGAAAAACTGTTTTTT.

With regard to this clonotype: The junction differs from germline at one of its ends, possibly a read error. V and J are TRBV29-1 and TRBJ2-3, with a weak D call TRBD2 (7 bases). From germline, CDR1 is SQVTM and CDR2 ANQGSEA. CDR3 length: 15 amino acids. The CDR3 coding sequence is TGCAGTGTTGAGGGGGAGCGGGGAAACACAGATGCGCAGTATTTT. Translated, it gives CSVEGERGNTDAQYF.

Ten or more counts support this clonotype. The CDR3: CAWSDPKGGSPIGSYNEQFF. CDR3 bases: TGTGCCTGGAGTGACCCAAAGGGCGGGAGCCCGATCGGGTCCTACAATGAGCAGTTCTTC. V and J are TRBV30 and TRBJ2-1; TRBD2 aligns across 7 bases. The CDR3 runs 20 residues. The junction had 19 bases not matched to a gene; V was cut back by 1 base and J by 1 base. CDR1 and CDR2 from the germline V gene are GTSNPN and SVGIG (reference sequence).

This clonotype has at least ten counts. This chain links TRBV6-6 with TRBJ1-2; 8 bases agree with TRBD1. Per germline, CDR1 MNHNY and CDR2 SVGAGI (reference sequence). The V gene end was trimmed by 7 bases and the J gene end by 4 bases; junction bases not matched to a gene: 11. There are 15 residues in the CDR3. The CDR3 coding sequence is TGTGCCAGCACCAAGAGCAGGGGGCAGGGCTATGGCTACACCTTC. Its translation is CASTKSRGQGYGYTF.

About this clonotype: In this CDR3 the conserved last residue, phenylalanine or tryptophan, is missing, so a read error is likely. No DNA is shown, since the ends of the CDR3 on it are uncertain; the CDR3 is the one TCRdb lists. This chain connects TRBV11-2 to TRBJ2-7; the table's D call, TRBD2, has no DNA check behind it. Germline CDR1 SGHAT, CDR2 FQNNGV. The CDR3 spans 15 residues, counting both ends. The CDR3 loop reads CASSQYSGGGHEQYL.